This T cell receptor beta chain comes out of a study of OX40 agonist ivuxolimab in advanced cancers. Data came from immunoSEQ multiplex PCR; TCRdb stores just in-frame clones and leaves some out. Among some 41,000 clones listed, approximately 90% were seen once. Findings of the study overall: On average, CD8+ T cells had more expanded clones than CD4+.

The table lists this clone with a count of one. Its antigen is currently unknown. Here the sequenced sample was CD4+ or CD8+ T cells sorted from blood, taken in a trial of the OX40 agonist ivuxolimab. The TCR was taken from an adult with an advanced solid tumor such as melanoma, head and neck, liver or kidney cancer.

In DNA, the CDR3 is TGCAGCGCTCGGGGCTCCGGGGAGCTGTTTTTT. Its protein product is CSARGSGELFF. The gene calls are TRBV29-1 and TRBJ2-2; D is possibly TRBD1 or TRBD2 (5 bases each). The germline V gene has CDR1 SQVTM and CDR2 ANQGSEA. Between the trimmed V and J ends, which lost 7 bases and 6 bases, there was a span of 9 bases. The length of the CDR3 is 11 residues.